One and the same sample provided the 3 T cell receptor beta chains below, sequenced in a study of blood T cell repertoires in COVID-19. Assay: immunoSEQ multiplex PCR; the TCRdb copy retains only in-frame clones and omits some. This table holds some 28,000 clones, 80% to 90% found once. Material for sequencing was peripheral blood. The receptors were gathered from a human donor in a cohort sampled during active COVID-19.

The chain couples TRBV7-2 to TRBJ1-3; TRBD1 agrees at 9 bases. CDR3 length equals 18 residues. Losses at the gene ends were 5 bases for V and 2 bases for J; bases not matched to a gene: 13. Germline V gene sequence: CDR1 SGHTA, CDR2 FQGNSA. The CDR3 here is CASSETPGQGGPGNTIYF. The CDR3 nucleotides are TGTGCCAGCAGCGAAACTCCGGGACAGGGAGGCCCTGGAAACACCATATATTTT.

The CDR3 nucleotides read TGCAGCGTTGGCCACAGCGGGACAGATACGCAGTATTTT. It translates to CSVGHSGTDTQYF. V gene TRBV29-1 combines with J gene TRBJ2-3; D might be TRBD2 (6 bases). Looked up from germline, CDR1 is SQVTM and CDR2 is ANQGSEA. The germline V and J ends were trimmed by 4 bases and 3 bases, with 11 bases remaining between them. The CDR3 extends over 13 amino acids.

This sequence joins TRBV27 and TRBJ1-5, with 9 bases aligning to TRBD1. This CDR3 has 14 residues. In germline, CDR1 is MNHEY, CDR2 SMNVEV (reference sequence). Unmatched junction bases numbered 2, after V lost 4 bases and J lost 4 bases. The CDR3, as DNA: TGTGCCAGCAGTTCACAGGGGGCGAATCAGCCCCAGCATTTT. It translates to CASSSQGANQPQHF.